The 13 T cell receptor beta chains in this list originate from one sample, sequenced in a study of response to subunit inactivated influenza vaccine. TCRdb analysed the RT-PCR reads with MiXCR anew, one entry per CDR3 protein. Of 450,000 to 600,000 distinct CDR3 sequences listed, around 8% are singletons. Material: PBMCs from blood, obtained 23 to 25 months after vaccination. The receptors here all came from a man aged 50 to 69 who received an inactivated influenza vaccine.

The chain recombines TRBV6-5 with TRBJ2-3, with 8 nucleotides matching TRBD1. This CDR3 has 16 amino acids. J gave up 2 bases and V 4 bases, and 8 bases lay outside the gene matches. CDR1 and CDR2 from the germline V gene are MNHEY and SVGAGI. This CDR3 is CASSFGQGTLTDTQYF. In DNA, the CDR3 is TGTGCCAGCAGTTTCGGACAGGGAACCCTCACAGATACGCAGTATTTT.

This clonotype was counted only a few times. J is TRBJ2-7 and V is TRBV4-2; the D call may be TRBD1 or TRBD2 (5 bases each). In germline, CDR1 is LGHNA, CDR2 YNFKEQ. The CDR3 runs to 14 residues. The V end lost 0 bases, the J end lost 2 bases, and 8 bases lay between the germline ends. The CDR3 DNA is TGTGCCAGCAGCCAAGATGGGGGAACCTACGAGCAGTACTTC. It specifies CASSQDGGTYEQYF.

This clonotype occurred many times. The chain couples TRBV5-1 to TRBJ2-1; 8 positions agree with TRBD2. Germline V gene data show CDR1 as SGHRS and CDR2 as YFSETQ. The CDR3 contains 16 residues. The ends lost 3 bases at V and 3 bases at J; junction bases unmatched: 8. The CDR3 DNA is TGCGCCAGCAGCTGGCGTGGGAGCGGGAGCTACAATGAGCAGTTCTTC. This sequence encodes CASSWRGSGSYNEQFF.

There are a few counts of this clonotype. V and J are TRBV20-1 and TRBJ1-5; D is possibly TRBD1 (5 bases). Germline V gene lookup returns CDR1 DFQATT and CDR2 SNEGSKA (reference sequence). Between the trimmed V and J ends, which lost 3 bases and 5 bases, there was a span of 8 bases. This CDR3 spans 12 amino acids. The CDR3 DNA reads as TGCAGTGCTAGTGTGGGGGATCAGCCCCAGCATTTT. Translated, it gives CSASVGDQPQHF.

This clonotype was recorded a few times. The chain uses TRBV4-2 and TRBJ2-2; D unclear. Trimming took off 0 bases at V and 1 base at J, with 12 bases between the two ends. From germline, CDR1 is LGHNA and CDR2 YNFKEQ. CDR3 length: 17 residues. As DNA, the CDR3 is TGTGCCAGCAGCCAAGATAGGTGGCGGAGGAACACCGGGGAGCTGTTTTTT. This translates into CASSQDRWRRNTGELFF.

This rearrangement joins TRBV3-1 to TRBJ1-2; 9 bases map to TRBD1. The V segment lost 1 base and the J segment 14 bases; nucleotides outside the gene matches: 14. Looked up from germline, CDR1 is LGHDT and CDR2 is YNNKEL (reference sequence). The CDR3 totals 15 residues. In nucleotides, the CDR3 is TGTGCCAGCAGCCAAGGAGGGGGACAGGGCAAGCGTGAGACCTTC. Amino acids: CASSQGGGQGKRETF.

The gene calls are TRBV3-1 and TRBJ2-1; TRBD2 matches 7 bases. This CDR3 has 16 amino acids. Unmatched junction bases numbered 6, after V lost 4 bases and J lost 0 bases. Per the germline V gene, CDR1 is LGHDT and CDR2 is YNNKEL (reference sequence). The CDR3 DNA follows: TGTGCCAGCAGCCCCCGACTAGCCCACTCCTACAATGAGCAGTTCTTC. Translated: CASSPRLAHSYNEQFF.

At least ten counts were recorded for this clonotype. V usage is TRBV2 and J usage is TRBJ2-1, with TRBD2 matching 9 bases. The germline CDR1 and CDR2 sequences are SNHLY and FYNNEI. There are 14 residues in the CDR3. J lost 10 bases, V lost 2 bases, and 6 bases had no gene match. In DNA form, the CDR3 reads TGTGCCAGCAGTGAAATGGGACTAGCAGGCGAGCAGTTCTTC. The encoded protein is CASSEMGLAGEQFF.

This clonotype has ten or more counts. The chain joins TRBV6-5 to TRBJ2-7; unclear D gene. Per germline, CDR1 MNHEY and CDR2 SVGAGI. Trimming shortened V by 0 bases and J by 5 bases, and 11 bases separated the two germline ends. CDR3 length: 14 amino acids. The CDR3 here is CASSYSQTRDEQYF. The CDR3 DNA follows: TGTGCCAGCAGTTACTCGCAGACTCGGGACGAGCAGTACTTC.

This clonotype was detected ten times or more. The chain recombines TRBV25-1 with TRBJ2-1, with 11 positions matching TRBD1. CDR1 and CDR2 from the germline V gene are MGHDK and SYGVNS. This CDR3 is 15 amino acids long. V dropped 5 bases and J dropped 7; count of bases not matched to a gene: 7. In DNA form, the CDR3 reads TGTGCCAGCAGTTCAGGGACAGGGGGGTGGAATGAGCAGTTCTTC. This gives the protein CASSSGTGGWNEQFF.

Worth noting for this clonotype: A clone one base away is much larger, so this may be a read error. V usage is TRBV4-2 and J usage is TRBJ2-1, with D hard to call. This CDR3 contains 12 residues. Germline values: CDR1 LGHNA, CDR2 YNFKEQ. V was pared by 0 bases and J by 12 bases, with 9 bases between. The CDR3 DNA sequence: TGTGCCAGCAGCCAAGATTTACATGTGCAGTTCTTC. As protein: CASSQDLHVQFF.

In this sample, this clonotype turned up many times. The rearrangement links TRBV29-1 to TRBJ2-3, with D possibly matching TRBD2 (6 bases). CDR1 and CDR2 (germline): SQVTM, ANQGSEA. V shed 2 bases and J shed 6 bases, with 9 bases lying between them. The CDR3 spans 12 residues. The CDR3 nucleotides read TGCAGCGTTGAACCGGGAGTGGATACGCAGTATTTT. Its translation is CSVEPGVDTQYF.

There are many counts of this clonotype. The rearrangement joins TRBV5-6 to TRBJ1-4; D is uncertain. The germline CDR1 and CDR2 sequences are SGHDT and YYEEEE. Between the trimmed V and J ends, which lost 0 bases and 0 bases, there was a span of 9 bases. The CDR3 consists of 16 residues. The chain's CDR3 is CASSLGPTATNEKLFF. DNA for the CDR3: TGTGCCAGCAGCTTGGGGCCGACGGCAACTAATGAAAAACTGTTTTTT.